Shown below are 25 T cell receptor beta chains from a single sample sequenced in a study of blood T cell repertoires in COVID-19. Here immunoSEQ multiplex PCR was the method, and the copy in TCRdb shows in-frame clones only, minus some. Of approximately 220,000 clones listed, approximately 83% are singletons. Sequencing input: PBMCs or T cells enriched from blood (not recorded which). Receptor source: a woman between 35 and 50 years old with acute COVID-19.

V and J are TRBV11-3 and TRBJ1-2; no firm D call. Trimming pared 1 base from V and 3 bases from J, leaving 12 bases between. CDR1 and CDR2 (germline): SGHNT, YENEEA. The CDR3 is made up of 15 amino acids. CDR3 sequence reads: CASSLVEESDYGYTF. CDR3 in DNA: TGTGCCAGCAGCTTAGTCGAGGAGTCCGACTATGGCTACACCTTC.

This chain uses TRBV30 with TRBJ1-3, with D hard to call. The CDR3 is made up of 11 amino acids. CDR1 is GTSNPN, CDR2 SVGIG, per germline (reference sequence). Trimming removed 4 bases from V and 4 bases from J, with 5 bases in between. CDR3 residues: CAWKRGNTIYF. For the CDR3, the DNA is TGTGCCTGGAAGCGGGGAAACACCATATATTTT.

The chain is built from TRBV18 and TRBJ1-2; maybe TRBD1 (5 bases). Germline CDR1 is KGHSH and CDR2 is LQKENI. The V end was cut by 2 bases, the J end by 1 base, with 17 bases between. CDR3 size: 17 residues. The CDR3 loop reads CASSPVNRPDLNYGYTF. CDR3 sequence (DNA): TGTGCCAGCTCACCAGTGAACAGGCCCGACCTTAACTATGGCTACACCTTC.

The rearrangement joins TRBV29-1 to TRBJ2-1; no definite D call. V shed 7 bases and J shed 0 bases, with 7 bases lying between them. Germline V lookup: CDR1 SQVTM, CDR2 ANQGSEA. The CDR3 sequence is 12 residues long. CDR3: CSADSSYNEQFF. The CDR3 DNA reads TGCAGCGCGGATAGCTCCTACAATGAGCAGTTCTTC.

The chain couples TRBV6-5 to TRBJ2-1, with 10 bases that match TRBD2. The V gene end was trimmed by 2 bases and the J gene end by 9 bases; junction bases not matched to a gene: 4. The CDR3 contains 14 residues. Germline V gene lookup returns CDR1 MNHEY and CDR2 SVGAGI. This chain's CDR3 is CASSYLAGVAEQFF. CDR3 coding DNA: TGTGCCAGCAGTTACCTAGCGGGAGTTGCTGAGCAGTTCTTC.

The CDR3 loop is CASSLEGLGGYEQFF. CDR3 in DNA: TGTGCCAGCAGCTTGGAAGGACTAGGGGGTTATGAGCAGTTCTTC. The V call is TRBV5-5, the J call TRBJ2-1, with D maybe TRBD2 (7 bases). The CDR3 has 15 amino acids. Germline loops: CDR1 SGHKS, CDR2 YYEKEE (reference sequence). Trimming left V 0 bases short and J 8 bases short, with 15 bases between.

This clone has just a few counts. The CDR3 region is CASSPGTQSYEQYF. The DNA for the CDR3 is TGTGCCAGCAGCCCCGGGACTCAATCCTACGAGCAGTACTTC. The J gene is TRBJ2-7, the V gene TRBV4-2; D is possibly TRBD2 (6 bases). This CDR3 has 14 amino acids. The germline V gene encodes CDR1 LGHNA and CDR2 YNFKEQ. V was trimmed by 4 bases and J by 1 base, leaving 11 bases between them.

The chain employs TRBV2 and TRBJ1-5; 7 positions match TRBD1. CDR1 SNHLY and CDR2 FYNNEI come from the germline V gene. This CDR3 is built from 14 residues. The J segment lost 2 bases and the V segment lost 7 bases, leaving 5 bases of the junction unmatched. CDR3 nucleotide sequence: TGTGCCAGCACGCTCGGACAGGGCAATCAGCCCCAGCATTTT. It is translated as CASTLGQGNQPQHF.

CDR3 DNA: TGTGCCAGCAGCGTAGGTCAACTGTACAATGAGCAGTTCTTC. It specifies CASSVGQLYNEQFF. The chain uses TRBV9 and TRBJ2-1; D call uncertain. Trimming left V 0 bases short and J 4 bases short, with 8 bases between. The CDR3 is made up of 14 amino acids. Per the germline V gene, CDR1 is SGDLS and CDR2 is YYNGEE.

The rearrangement uses TRBV7-7 and TRBJ2-3; 9 nucleotides agree with TRBD1. This CDR3 has 15 residues. CDR1 and CDR2 (germline): SSHAT, FNYEAQ (reference sequence). The V gene end was trimmed by 5 bases and the J gene end by 4 bases; junction bases not matched to a gene: 7. The CDR3: CASSRTGGKADTQYF. The CDR3 DNA sequence: TGTGCCAGCAGCCGAACAGGGGGCAAGGCAGATACGCAGTATTTT.

The V gene is TRBV28, the J gene TRBJ2-4; weak D call: TRBD2 (5 bases). The CDR3 extends over 15 amino acids. Trimming took off 6 bases at V and 4 bases at J, with 16 bases between the two ends. Germline values: CDR1 MDHEN, CDR2 SYDVKM. CDR3 DNA sequence: TGTGCCAGCAGACCCTCGGGGATCGAGAAAAACATTCAGTACTTC. As protein: CASRPSGIEKNIQYF.

The CDR3 is CASRRDRGRSLHF. CDR3 nucleotide sequence: TGTGCCAGCAGGCGGGACAGGGGACGCTCCCTCCACTTT. The J gene is TRBJ1-6, the V gene TRBV6-5, with 10 positions matching TRBD1. The CDR3 is 13 residues long. Losses at the gene ends were 6 bases for V and 14 bases for J; bases not matched to a gene: 7. The germline V gene encodes CDR1 MNHEY and CDR2 SVGAGI.

This chain uses TRBV28 with TRBJ1-2; tentative D call: TRBD1 (6 bases). Germline CDR1 MDHEN, CDR2 SYDVKM. Trimming took 5 bases from V and 2 from J, leaving 15 bases between them. The CDR3 extends over 15 amino acids. The CDR3 DNA reads as TGTGCCAGCAGTCCAGGGGTGCGATTCAACTATGGCTACACCTTC. Amino acids: CASSPGVRFNYGYTF.

The CDR3 region is CASRPTGQNYGYTF. In DNA form, the CDR3 reads TGTGCCAGCAGGCCGACGGGACAGAACTATGGCTACACCTTC. The chain joins TRBV28 to TRBJ1-2; TRBD1 matches 7 bases. The CDR3 sequence is 14 residues long. Germline CDR1 MDHEN, CDR2 SYDVKM. With 6 bases clipped from V and 2 bases from J, the junction kept 6 bases outside the gene matches.

The chain is built from TRBV28 and TRBJ2-4; D is unresolved. V dropped 0 bases and J dropped 0 bases, with 12 bases sitting between them. The CDR3 loop spans 17 amino acids. The V gene's germline CDR1 is MDHEN and CDR2 SYDVKM. CDR3 loop: CASSLWITDLAKNIQYF. The CDR3 DNA reads TGTGCCAGCAGTTTATGGATTACAGATCTAGCCAAAAACATTCAGTACTTC.

The chain has TRBV5-1 and TRBJ2-5; 8 nucleotides agree with TRBD1. V shed 4 bases, J shed 1 base, and the junction held 9 bases outside the gene matches. Germline CDR1 is SGHRS and CDR2 is YFSETQ. This CDR3 spans 16 amino acids. The CDR3 nucleotides are TGCGCCAGCAGCACATGGACAGGGTTTCTCCAAGAGACCCAGTACTTC. Translating gives CASSTWTGFLQETQYF.

J is TRBJ2-1 and V is TRBV9, with TRBD2 identical over 11 bases. V shed 4 bases and J 2 bases; nucleotides not matched to a gene: 2. CDR1 is SGDLS, CDR2 YYNGEE, per germline. This CDR3 contains 15 residues. CDR3 sequence reads: CASSTSGSPYNEQFF. CDR3 bases: TGTGCCAGCAGCACTAGCGGGAGCCCCTACAATGAGCAGTTCTTC.

J is TRBJ2-1 and V is TRBV14, with D unresolved. Per the germline V gene, CDR1 is SGHDN and CDR2 is FVKESK. CDR3 length: 14 amino acids. V lost 4 bases and J 0 bases, leaving 7 bases between the germline ends. The CDR3 reads CASSPPSSYNEQFF. In nucleotides, the CDR3 is TGTGCCAGCAGCCCCCCGAGCTCCTACAATGAGCAGTTCTTC. Looking up the rest from reference TRBV14 and TRBJ2-1 gives the full variable domain: EAGVTQFPSHSVIEKGQTVTLRCDPISGHDNLYWYRRVMGKEIKFLLHFVKESKQDESGMPNNRFLAERTGGTYSTLKVQPAELEDSGVYFCASSPPSSYNEQFFGPGTRLTVL.

The chain joins TRBV5-1 to TRBJ1-6; 10 bases are a match to TRBD1. The CDR3 runs to 16 residues. With 0 bases clipped from V and 8 bases from J, the junction kept 5 bases outside the gene matches. Germline CDR1 reads SGHRS; CDR2 reads YFSETQ. CDR3 DNA sequence: TGCGCCAGCAGCTTGGCGGGACAGGGGTGGGATTCACCCCTCCACTTT. It codes for CASSLAGQGWDSPLHF.

The rearrangement joins TRBV19 to TRBJ1-4, with 8 bases fitting TRBD1. V shed 3 bases and J 7 bases; nucleotides not matched to a gene: 10. This CDR3 region has 16 residues. In germline, CDR1 is LNHDA, CDR2 SQIVND (reference sequence). The CDR3 protein is CASSIGDRSRGEKLFF. CDR3 coding DNA: TGTGCCAGTAGTATTGGGGACAGGTCACGGGGTGAAAAACTGTTTTTT.

The chain has TRBV15 and TRBJ2-5, with 9 bases that match TRBD2. The CDR3 totals 19 residues. Trimming removed 4 bases from V and 1 base from J; junction bases left unmatched: 16. The germline V gene has CDR1 LNHNV and CDR2 YYDKDF (reference sequence). CDR3 in DNA: TGTGCCACCAGCAACCGGGATTTTAGGACTAGCGCCGTCCAAGAGACCCAGTACTTC. Encoded protein: CATSNRDFRTSAVQETQYF.

The rearrangement uses TRBV19 and TRBJ1-6; D possibly corresponds to TRBD1 (5 bases). The CDR3 spans 13 residues. V gave up 1 base and J gave up 9 bases, with 7 bases separating them. Germline CDR1 and CDR2: LNHDA and SQIVND (reference sequence). The DNA for the CDR3 is TGTGCCAGTAGTATAGGGGGCGCTTCACCCCTCCACTTT. Its translation: CASSIGGASPLHF.

The V and J genes are TRBV4-1 and TRBJ2-1; a weak D match, TRBD2 (6 bases). V was cut by 1 base and J by 7 bases, with 11 bases left in between. Germline V lookup: CDR1 MGHRA, CDR2 YSYEKL. This CDR3 comprises 14 residues. The CDR3 nucleotides are TGCGCCAGCAGCCAAGCCGCGGGATTTAATGAGCAGTTCTTC. Translating it yields CASSQAAGFNEQFF.

V usage is TRBV28 and J usage is TRBJ1-4, with 7 bases matching TRBD1. The CDR3 spans 18 residues. V shed 3 bases, J shed 4 bases, and the junction held 14 bases outside the gene matches. Germline V CDR1 and CDR2: MDHEN, SYDVKM. CDR3 sequence (DNA): TGTGCCAGCAGTTTCGAAGGGACAGTTGACGCCGGTAATGAAAAACTGTTTTTT. Amino acid sequence: CASSFEGTVDAGNEKLFF.

In nucleotides, the CDR3 is TGCGCCAGCAGCCAAACTAGCGGGAGGCGCTACGAGCAGTACTTC. Its protein product is CASSQTSGRRYEQYF. V usage is TRBV4-3 and J usage is TRBJ2-7; the match to TRBD2 covers 12 bases. This CDR3 region has 15 residues. Per the germline V gene, CDR1 is LGHNA and CDR2 is YSLEER. V was clipped by 2 bases and J by 3 bases; unmatched bases: 2.